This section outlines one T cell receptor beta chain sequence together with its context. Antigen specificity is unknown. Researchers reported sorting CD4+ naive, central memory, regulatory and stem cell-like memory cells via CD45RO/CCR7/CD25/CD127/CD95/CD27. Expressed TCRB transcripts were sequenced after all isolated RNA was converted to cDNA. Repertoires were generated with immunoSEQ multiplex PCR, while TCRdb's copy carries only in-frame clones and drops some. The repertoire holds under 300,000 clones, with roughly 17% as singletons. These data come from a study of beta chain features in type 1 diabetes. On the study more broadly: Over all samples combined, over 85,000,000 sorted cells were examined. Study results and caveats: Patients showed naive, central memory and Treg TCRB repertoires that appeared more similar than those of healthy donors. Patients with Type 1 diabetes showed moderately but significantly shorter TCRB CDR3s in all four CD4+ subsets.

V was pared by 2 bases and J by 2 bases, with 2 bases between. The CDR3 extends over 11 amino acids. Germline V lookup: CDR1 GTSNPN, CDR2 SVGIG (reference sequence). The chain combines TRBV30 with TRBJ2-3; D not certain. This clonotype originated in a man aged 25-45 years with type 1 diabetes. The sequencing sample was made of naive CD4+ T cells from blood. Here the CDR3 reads CAWSFTDTQYF. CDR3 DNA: TGTGCCTGGAGTTTCACAGATACGCAGTATTTT.